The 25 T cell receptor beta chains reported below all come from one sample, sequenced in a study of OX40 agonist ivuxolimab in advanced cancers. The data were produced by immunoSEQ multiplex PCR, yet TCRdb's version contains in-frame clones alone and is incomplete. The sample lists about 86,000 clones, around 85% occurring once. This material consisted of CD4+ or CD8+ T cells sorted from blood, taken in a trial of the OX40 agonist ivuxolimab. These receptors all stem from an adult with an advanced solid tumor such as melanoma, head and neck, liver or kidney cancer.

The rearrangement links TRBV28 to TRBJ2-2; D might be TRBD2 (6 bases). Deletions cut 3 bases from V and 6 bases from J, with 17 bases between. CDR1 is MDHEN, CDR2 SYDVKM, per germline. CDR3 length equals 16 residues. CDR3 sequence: CASSFNRGGGAGELFF. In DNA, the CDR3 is TGTGCCAGCAGTTTTAATAGGGGCGGAGGGGCCGGGGAGCTGTTTTTT.

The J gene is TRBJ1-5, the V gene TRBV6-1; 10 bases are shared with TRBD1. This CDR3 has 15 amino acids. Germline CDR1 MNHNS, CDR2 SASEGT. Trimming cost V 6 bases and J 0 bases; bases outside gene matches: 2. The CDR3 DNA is TGTGCCAGCAGGCGACAGGGGGCTAGCAATCAGCCCCAGCATTTT. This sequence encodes CASRRQGASNQPQHF.

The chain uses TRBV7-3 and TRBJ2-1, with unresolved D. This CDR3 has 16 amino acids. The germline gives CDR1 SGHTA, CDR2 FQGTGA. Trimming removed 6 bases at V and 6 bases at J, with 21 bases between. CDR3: CASSHTDPLPFNEQFF. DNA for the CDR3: TGTGCCAGCAGTCATACGGACCCCCTGCCCTTCAATGAGCAGTTCTTC.

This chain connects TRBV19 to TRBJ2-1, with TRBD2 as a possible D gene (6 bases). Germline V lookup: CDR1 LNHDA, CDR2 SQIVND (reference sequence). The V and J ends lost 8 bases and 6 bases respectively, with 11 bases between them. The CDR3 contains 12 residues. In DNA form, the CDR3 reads TGTGCCAGTTCCGGGAGAGGCAATGAGCAGTTCTTC. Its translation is CASSGRGNEQFF. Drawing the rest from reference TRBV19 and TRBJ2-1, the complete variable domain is DGGITQSPKYLFRKEGQNVTLSCEQNLNHDAMYWYRQDPGQGLRLIYYSQIVNDFQKGDIAEGYSVSREKKESFPLTVTSAQKNPTAFYLCASSGRGNEQFFGPGTRLTVL.

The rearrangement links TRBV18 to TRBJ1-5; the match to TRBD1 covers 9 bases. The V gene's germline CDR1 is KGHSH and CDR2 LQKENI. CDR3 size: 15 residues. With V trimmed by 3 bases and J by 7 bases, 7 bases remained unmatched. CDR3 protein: CASSPGTGIGQPQHF. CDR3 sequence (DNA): TGTGCCAGCTCACCCGGGACAGGGATAGGACAGCCCCAGCATTTT.

The CDR3 region has the DNA TGTGCCAGCAGACGGGTTTCGGGGACAGGGGAGATTACATCTGGGGCCAACGTCCTGACTTTC. Its translation is CASRRVSGTGEITSGANVLTF. This chain uses TRBV28 with TRBJ2-6; 10 positions match TRBD1. Germline CDR1 and CDR2: MDHEN and SYDVKM. The CDR3 spans 21 residues. Trimming cost V 6 bases and J 1 base; bases outside gene matches: 18.

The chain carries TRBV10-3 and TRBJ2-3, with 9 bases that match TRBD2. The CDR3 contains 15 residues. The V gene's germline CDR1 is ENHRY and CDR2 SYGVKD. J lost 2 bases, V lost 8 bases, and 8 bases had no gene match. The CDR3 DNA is TGTGCCATCGGACCAGCGGGGGGACCCACAGATACGCAGTATTTT. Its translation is CAIGPAGGPTDTQYF.

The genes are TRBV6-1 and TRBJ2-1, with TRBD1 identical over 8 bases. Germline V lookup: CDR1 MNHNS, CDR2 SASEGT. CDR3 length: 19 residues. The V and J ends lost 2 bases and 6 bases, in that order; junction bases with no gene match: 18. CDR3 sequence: CASSEPVRGQTGRSNEQFF. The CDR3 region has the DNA TGTGCCAGCAGTGAACCGGTCAGGGGGCAAACAGGACGCTCCAATGAGCAGTTCTTC.

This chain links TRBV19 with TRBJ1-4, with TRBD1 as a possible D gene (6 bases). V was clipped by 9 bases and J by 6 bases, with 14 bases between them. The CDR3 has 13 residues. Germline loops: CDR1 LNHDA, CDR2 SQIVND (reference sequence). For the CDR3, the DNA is TGTGCCAGCAGCAGGGGCTTGGATGAAAAACTGTTTTTT. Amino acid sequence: CASSRGLDEKLFF.

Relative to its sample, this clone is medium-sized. CDR3 sequence (DNA): TGTGCCAGCAGCTTAGGGGCGAACACTGAAGCTTTCTTT. Translating gives CASSLGANTEAFF. This chain connects TRBV7-3 to TRBJ1-1, with D possibly being TRBD1 (5 bases). The CDR3 totals 13 residues. The V end was cut by 2 bases, the J end by 1 base, with 5 bases between. The germline V gene has CDR1 SGHTA and CDR2 FQGTGA.

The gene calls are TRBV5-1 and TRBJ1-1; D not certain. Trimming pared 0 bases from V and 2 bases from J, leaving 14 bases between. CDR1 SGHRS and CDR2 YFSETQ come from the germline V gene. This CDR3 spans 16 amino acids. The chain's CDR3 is CASSLGSSGRNTEAFF. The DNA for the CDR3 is TGCGCCAGCAGCTTGGGGTCTTCCGGGAGAAACACTGAAGCTTTCTTT.

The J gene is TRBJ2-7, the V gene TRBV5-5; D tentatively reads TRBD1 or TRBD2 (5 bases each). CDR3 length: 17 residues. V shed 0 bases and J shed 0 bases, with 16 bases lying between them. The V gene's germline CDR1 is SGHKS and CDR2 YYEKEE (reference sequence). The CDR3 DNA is TGTGCCAGCAGCTTGGGGGACGGCAGGGTGAGCTCCTACGAGCAGTACTTC. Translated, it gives CASSLGDGRVSSYEQYF.

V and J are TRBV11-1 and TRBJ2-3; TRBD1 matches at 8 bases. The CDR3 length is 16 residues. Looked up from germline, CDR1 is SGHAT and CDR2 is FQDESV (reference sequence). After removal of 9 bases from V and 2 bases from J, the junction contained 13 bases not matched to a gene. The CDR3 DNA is TGTGCCAGTGGGCAGGGGGCCAACTCCCTCACAGATACGCAGTATTTT. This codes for CASGQGANSLTDTQYF.

The CDR3 reads CASSQGAEAFF. The DNA for the CDR3 is TGTGCCAGCAGTCAGGGGGCTGAAGCTTTCTTT. The genes are TRBV6-5 and TRBJ1-1, with 7 bases matching TRBD1. In germline, CDR1 is MNHEY, CDR2 SVGAGI. V was pared by 5 bases and J by 6 bases, with 0 bases of the junction left unmatched. The CDR3 spans 11 residues.

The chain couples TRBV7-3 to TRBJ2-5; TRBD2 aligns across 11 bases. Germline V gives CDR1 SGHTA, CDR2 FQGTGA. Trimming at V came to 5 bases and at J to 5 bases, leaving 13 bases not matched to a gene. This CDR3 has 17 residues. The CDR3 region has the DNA TGTGCCAGCAGCCCATGGGGACTAGCGGTCCAAGGGGAGACCCAGTACTTC. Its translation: CASSPWGLAVQGETQYF.

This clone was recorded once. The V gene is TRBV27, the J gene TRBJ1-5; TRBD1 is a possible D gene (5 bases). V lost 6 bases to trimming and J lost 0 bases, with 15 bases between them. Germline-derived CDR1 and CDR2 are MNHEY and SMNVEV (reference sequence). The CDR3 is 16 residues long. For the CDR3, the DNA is TGTGCCAGCAGGGGGGGTTACGCACATAGCAATCAGCCCCAGCATTTT. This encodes CASRGGYAHSNQPQHF.

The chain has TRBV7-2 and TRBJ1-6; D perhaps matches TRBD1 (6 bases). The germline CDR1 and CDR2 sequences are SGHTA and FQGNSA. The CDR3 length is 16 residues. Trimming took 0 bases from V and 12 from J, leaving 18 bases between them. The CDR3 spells CASSLAVGSTGGPLHF. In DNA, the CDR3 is TGTGCCAGCAGCTTAGCGGTGGGTTCGACAGGAGGACCCCTCCACTTT.

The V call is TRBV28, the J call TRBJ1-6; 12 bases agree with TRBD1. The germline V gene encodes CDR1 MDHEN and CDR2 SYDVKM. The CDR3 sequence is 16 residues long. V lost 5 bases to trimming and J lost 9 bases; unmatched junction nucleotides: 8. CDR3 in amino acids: CASSPGGQGAGSPLHF. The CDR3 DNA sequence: TGTGCCAGCAGTCCCGGGGGACAGGGGGCTGGTTCACCCCTCCACTTT.

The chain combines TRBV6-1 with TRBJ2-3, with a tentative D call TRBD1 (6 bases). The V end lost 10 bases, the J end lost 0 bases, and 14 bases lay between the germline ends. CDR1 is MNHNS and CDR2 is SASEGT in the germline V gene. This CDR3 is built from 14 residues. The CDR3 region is CATQQGASTDTQYF. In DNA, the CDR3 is TGTGCCACCCAACAGGGAGCAAGCACAGATACGCAGTATTTT.

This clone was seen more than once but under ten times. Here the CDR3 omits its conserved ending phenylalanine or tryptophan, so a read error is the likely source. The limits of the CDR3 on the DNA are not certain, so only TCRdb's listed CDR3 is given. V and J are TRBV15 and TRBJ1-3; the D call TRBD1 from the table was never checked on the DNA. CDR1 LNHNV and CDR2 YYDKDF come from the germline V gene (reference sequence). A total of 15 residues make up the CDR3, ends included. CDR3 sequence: CATSSTTGQEKLLRC.

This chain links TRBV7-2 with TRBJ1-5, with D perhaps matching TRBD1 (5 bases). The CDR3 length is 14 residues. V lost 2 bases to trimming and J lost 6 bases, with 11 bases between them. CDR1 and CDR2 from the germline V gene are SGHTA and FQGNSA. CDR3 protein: CASSLYGGFQPQHF. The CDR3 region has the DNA TGTGCCAGCAGCTTATACGGGGGGTTTCAGCCCCAGCATTTT.

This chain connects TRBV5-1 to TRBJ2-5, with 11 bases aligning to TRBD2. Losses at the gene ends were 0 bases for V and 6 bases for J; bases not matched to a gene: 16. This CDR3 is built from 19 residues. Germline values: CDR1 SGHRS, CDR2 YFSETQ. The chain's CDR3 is CASSLVTSGRGLAVKTQYF. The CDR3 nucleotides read TGCGCCAGCAGCTTGGTAACTAGCGGGAGAGGATTGGCCGTTAAGACCCAGTACTTC.

The DNA for the CDR3 is TGCGCCAGCAGCTTGGAGACTAGCGGGAGGCCCGAGCAGTTCTTC. Amino acids: CASSLETSGRPEQFF. The chain uses TRBV5-1 and TRBJ2-1; 13 bases map to TRBD2. CDR1 is SGHRS and CDR2 is YFSETQ in the germline V gene. The CDR3 length is 15 residues. J was trimmed by 10 bases and V by 0 bases; bases with no gene match: 4.

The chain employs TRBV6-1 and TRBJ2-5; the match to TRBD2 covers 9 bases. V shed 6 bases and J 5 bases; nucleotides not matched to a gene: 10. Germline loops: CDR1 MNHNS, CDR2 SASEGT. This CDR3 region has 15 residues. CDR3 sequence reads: CASRRTGLAYETQYF. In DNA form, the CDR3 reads TGTGCCAGCAGACGGACGGGACTAGCATATGAGACCCAGTACTTC.

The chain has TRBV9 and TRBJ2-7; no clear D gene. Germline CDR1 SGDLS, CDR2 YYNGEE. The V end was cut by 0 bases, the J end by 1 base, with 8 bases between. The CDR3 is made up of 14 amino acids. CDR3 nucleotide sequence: TGTGCCAGCAGCGTAGCTGACATTTCCTACGAGCAGTACTTC. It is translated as CASSVADISYEQYF.